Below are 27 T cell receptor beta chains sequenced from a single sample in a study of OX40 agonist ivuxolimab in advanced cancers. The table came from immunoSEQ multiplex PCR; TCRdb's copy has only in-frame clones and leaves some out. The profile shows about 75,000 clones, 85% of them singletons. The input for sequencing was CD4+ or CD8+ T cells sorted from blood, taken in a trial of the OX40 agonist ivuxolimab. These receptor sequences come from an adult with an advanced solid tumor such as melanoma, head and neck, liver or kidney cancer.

The CDR3 DNA reads as TGTGCCAGCAGCGTAGGCCCTTATAATTCACCCCTCCACTTT. Translation gives CASSVGPYNSPLHF. This sequence joins TRBV9 and TRBJ1-6; D uncertain. The germline V gene encodes CDR1 SGDLS and CDR2 YYNGEE. This CDR3 has 14 amino acids. The germline V and J ends were trimmed by 0 bases and 4 bases, with 5 bases remaining between them.

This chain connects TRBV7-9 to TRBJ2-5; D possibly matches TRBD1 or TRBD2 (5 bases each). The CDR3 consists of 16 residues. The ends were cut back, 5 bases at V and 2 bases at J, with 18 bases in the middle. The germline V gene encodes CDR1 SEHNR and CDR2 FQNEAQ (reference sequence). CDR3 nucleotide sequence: TGTGCCAGCAGCCGGGACGGCCGGACTGGACAAGAGACCCAGTACTTC. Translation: CASSRDGRTGQETQYF. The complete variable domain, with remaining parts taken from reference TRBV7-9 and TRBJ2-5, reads DTGVSQNPRHKITKRGQNVTFRCDPISEHNRLYWYRQTLGQGPEFLTYFQNEAQLEKSRLLSDRFSAERPKGSFSTLEIQRTEQGDSAMYLCASSRDGRTGQETQYFGPGTRLLVL.

The CDR3 region has the DNA TGCGCCAGCAGCTTGGAGGCTAGCGTAGACAATGAGCAGTTCTTC. Its protein is CASSLEASVDNEQFF. This chain links TRBV5-1 with TRBJ2-1; D may be TRBD2 (6 bases). The CDR3 is 15 residues long. Germline CDR1 is SGHRS and CDR2 is YFSETQ. The germline V and J ends were trimmed by 0 bases and 5 bases, with 12 bases remaining between them.

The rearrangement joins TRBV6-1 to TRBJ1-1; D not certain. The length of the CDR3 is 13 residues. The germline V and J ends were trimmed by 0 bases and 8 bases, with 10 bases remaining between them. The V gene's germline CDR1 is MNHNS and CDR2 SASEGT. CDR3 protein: CASSEASPIEAFF. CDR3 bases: TGTGCCAGCAGTGAAGCGTCGCCTATCGAAGCTTTCTTT.

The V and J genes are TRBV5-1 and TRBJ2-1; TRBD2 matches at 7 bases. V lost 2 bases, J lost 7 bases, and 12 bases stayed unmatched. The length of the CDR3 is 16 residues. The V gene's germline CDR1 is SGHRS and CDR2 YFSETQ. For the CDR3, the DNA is TGCGCCAGCAGCTTTTACCGGGAGGCCCCTTGGAATGAGCAGTTCTTC. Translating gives CASSFYREAPWNEQFF.

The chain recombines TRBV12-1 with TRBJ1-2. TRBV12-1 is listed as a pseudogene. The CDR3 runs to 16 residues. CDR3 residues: CASQTVIRRRNYGYTF. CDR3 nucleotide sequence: TGTGCCAGCCAAACCGTAATAAGGCGGAGAAACTATGGCTACACCTTC.

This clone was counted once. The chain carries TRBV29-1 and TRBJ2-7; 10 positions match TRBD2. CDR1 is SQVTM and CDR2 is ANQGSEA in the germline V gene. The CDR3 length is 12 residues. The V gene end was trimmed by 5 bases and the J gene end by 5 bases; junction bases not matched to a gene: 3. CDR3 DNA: TGCAGCGTTCAGCGGGGGGGGGACGAGCAGTACTTC. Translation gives CSVQRGGDEQYF.

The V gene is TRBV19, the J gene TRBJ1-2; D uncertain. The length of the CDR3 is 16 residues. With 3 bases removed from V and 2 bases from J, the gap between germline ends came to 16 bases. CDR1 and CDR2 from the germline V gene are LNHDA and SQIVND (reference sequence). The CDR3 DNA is TGTGCCAGTAGTATGGCTGGGGTTTATTCCAACTATGGCTACACCTTC. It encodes CASSMAGVYSNYGYTF. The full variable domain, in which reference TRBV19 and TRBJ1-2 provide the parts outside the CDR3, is DGGITQSPKYLFRKEGQNVTLSCEQNLNHDAMYWYRQDPGQGLRLIYYSQIVNDFQKGDIAEGYSVSREKKESFPLTVTSAQKNPTAFYLCASSMAGVYSNYGYTFGSGTRLTVV.

CDR3 DNA: TGTGCTAGTGGTTCCTCTAGCGGGAGCACAGATACGCAGTATTTT. The encoded protein is CASGSSSGSTDTQYF. This sequence joins TRBV12-5 and TRBJ2-3, with TRBD2 identical over 8 bases. There are 15 residues in the CDR3. CDR1 is LGHNT, CDR2 FRNRAP, per germline. Trimming took 4 bases from V and 0 from J; bases not matched to a gene: 3.

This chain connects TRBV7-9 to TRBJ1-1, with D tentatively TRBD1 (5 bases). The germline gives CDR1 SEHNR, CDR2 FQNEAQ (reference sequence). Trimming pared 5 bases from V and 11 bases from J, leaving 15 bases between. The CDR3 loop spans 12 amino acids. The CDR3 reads CASSVEAGVAFF. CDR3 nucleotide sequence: TGTGCCAGCAGCGTAGAAGCGGGGGTGGCTTTCTTT.

As DNA, the CDR3 is TGTGCCAGCACCTTAGGACAGGGAGCTACTGGCTACACCTTC. Translated: CASTLGQGATGYTF. V and J are TRBV6-1 and TRBJ1-2; 8 bases fit TRBD1. CDR1 is MNHNS and CDR2 is SASEGT in the germline V gene. The CDR3 is 14 amino acids. Trimming took 7 bases from V and 7 from J; bases not matched to a gene: 11.

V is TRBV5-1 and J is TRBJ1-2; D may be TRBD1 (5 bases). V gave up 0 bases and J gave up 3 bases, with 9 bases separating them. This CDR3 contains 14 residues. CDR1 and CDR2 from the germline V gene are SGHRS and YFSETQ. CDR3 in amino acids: CASSLADTDYGYTF. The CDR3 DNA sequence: TGCGCCAGCAGCTTGGCGGACACCGACTATGGCTACACCTTC.

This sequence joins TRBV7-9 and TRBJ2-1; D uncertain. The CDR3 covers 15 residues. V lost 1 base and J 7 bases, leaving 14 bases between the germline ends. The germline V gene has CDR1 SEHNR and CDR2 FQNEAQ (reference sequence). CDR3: CASSLGAFVVNEQFF. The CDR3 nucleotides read TGTGCCAGCAGCTTAGGAGCGTTTGTTGTTAATGAGCAGTTCTTC.

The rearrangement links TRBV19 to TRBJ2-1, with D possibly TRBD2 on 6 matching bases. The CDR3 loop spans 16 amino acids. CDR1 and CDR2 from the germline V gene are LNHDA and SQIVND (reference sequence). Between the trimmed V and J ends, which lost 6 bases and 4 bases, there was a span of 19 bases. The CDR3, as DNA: TGTGCCAGTAGCCCGGGACTTCTCCATGGATACAATGAGCAGTTCTTC. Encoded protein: CASSPGLLHGYNEQFF.

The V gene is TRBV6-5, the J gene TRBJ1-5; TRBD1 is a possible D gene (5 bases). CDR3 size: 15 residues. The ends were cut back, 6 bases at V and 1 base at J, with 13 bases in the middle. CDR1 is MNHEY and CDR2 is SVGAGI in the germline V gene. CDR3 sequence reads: CASRPPGSSNQPQHF. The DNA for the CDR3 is TGTGCCAGCAGACCCCCAGGGTCAAGCAATCAGCCCCAGCATTTT.

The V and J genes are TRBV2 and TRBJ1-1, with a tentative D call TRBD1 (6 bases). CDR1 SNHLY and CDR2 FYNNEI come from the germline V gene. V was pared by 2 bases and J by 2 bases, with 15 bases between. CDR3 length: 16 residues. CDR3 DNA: TGTGCCAGCAGTGAACAGGGGCGCGTTGGTAACACTGAAGCTTTCTTT. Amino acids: CASSEQGRVGNTEAFF.

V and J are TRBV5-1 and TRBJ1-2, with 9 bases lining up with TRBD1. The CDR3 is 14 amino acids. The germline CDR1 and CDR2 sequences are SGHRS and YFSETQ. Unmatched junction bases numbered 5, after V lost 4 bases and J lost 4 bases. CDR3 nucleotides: TGCGCCAGCAGCAGGGACAGGGAGTCCTATGGCTACACCTTC. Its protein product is CASSRDRESYGYTF. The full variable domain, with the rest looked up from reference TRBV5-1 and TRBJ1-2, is KAGVTQTPRYLIKTRGQQVTLSCSPISGHRSVSWYQQTPGQGLQFLFEYFSETQRNKGNFPGRFSGRQFSNSRSEMNVSTLELGDSALYLCASSRDRESYGYTFGSGTRLTVV.

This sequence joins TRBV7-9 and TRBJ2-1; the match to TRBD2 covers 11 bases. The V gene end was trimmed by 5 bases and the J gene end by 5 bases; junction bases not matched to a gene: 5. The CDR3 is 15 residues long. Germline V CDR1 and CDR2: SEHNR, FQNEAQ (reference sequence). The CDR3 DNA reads TGTGCCAGCAGCATCGGGGGACTAGCGGACAATGAGCAGTTCTTC. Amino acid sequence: CASSIGGLADNEQFF.

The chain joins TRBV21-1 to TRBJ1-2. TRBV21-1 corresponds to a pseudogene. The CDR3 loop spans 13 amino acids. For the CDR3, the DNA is TGTGCCAGCATGATGCGGGGGCCCTATGGCTACACCTTC. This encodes CASMMRGPYGYTF.

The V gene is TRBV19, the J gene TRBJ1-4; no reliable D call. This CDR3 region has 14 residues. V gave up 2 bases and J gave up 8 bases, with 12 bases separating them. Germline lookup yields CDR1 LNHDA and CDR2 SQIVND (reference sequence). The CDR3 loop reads CASSIPFRAEKLFF. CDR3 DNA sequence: TGTGCCAGTAGTATACCCTTTCGGGCGGAAAAACTGTTTTTT.

This CDR3 is CASSQEASGTYNEQFF. Here the CDR3 DNA reads TGTGCCAGCAGCCAAGAGGCTAGCGGGACCTACAATGAGCAGTTCTTC. The chain employs TRBV5-4 and TRBJ2-1, with 9 bases identical to TRBD2. From germline, CDR1 is SGHNT and CDR2 YYREEE (reference sequence). The ends lost 4 bases at V and 2 bases at J; junction bases unmatched: 7. The CDR3 covers 16 residues.

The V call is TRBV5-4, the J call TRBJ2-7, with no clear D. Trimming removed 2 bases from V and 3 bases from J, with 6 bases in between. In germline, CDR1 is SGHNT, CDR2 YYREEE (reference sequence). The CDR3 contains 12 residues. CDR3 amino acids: CASSFSDYEQYF. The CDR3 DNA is TGTGCCAGCAGCTTCTCCGACTACGAGCAGTACTTC.

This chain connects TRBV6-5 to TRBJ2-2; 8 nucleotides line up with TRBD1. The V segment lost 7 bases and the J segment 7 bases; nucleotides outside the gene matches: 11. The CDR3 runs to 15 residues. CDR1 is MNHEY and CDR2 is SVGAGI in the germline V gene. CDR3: CASTLTGATSGELFF. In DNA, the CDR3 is TGTGCCAGCACCCTGACAGGGGCTACAAGCGGGGAGCTGTTTTTT.

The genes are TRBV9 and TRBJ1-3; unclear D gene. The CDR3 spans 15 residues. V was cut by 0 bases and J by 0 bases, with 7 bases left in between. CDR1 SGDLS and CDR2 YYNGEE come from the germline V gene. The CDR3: CASSVEHHSGNTIYF. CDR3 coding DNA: TGTGCCAGCAGCGTAGAGCATCACTCTGGAAACACCATATATTTT. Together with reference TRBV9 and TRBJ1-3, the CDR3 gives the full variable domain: DSGVTQTPKHLITATGQRVTLRCSPRSGDLSVYWYQQSLDQGLQFLIQYYNGEERAKGNILERFSAQQFPDLHSELNLSSLELGDSALYFCASSVEHHSGNTIYFGEGSWLTVV.

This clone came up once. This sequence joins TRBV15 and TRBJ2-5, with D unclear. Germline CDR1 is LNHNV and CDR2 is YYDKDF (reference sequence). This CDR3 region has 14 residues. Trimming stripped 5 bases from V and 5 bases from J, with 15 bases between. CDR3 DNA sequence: TGTGCCACCAGCGGCGAAACTGGTCAGGAGACCCAGTACTTC. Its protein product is CATSGETGQETQYF.

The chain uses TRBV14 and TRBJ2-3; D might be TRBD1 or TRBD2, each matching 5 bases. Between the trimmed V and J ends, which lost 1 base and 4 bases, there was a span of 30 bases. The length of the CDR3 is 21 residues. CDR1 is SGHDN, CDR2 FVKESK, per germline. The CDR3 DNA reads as TGTGCCAGCAGCCAAGGACACCCACCTCGGGGCAGGGAGTATGCGGCAGATACGCAGTATTTT. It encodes CASSQGHPPRGREYAADTQYF.

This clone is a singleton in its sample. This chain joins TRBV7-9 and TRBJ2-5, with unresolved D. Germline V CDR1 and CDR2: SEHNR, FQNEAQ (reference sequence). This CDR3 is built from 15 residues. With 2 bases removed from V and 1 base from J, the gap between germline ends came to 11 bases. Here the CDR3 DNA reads TGTGCCAGCAGCTTAAGTAACAGCCGCCAAGAGACCCAGTACTTC. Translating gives CASSLSNSRQETQYF.